Described below is a single TCR beta chain sequence and its context. This clonotype was seen only a few times. Which antigen it targets is not known. Base qualities are not provided; no much larger clone lies one nucleotide away. The ophthalmopathy patients had moderately to severely active disease, with a Clinical Activity Score of 3 or higher, a NOSPECS grade of 4 or higher, and a disease duration of less than 3 months. Patients with other autoimmune diseases, uncontrolled infections, pregnancy or lactation were excluded from the study. Diagnosis was based on clinical symptoms, serum thyroxine, TRAb, thyroid ultrasound and orbital computed tomography. Ficoll-Paque density gradient centrifugation was used to isolate PBMCs from around 10 ml of fresh peripheral blood. Total RNA was extracted with Trizol reagent and quality-checked on an Agilent 2100 Bioanalyzer. These data originate in a study of Graves' ophthalmopathy and Graves' hyperthyroidism (dated by TCRdb to the late 2010s). Turning to the overall study: Peripheral blood samples were taken at the time of initial diagnosis, before any treatment was given. TCR beta repertoire signatures were used to distinguish Graves' ophthalmopathy from Graves' hyperthyroidism and to predict progression to ophthalmopathy. In total, 135 blood samples were TCR-sequenced: 43 ophthalmopathy, over 70 hyperthyroidism and roughly 17 hyperthyroidism-to-ophthalmopathy patients. To explore V-J signatures distinguishing ophthalmopathy from hyperthyroidism, a discovery set of around 97 patients (roughly 44 ophthalmopathy, 57 stable hyperthyroidism) was enrolled. An independent validation cohort was composed of fewer than 20 hyperthyroidism patients and around 16 patients who later progressed from hyperthyroidism to ophthalmopathy. In roughly 6 hyperthyroidism patients, the T-cell repertoires found in thyroid tissue were compared with those found in blood. After sampling, hyperthyroidism patients received methimazole starting at 30 mg daily, and ophthalmopathy patients received high-dose intravenous methylprednisolone.

TCR beta CDR3 regions were amplified from RNA transcripts for repertoire sequencing. The first round of RT-PCR was done with HTBI primers and the Qiagen OneStep RT-PCR kit, and was followed by a second round of multiplex PCR, then size selection and purification. The libraries underwent paired-end sequencing with 100 bp reads on an Illumina HiSeq2000. As for the authors' bioinformatics: SOAPnuke was used to process the reads, throwing out any read that had adapters, had uncalled bases, had a mean Phred below 15, or lacked an exact constant-primer or identifier match. High-quality paired reads were merged with COPE v1.2.5. Unique nucleotide sequences were defined as clonotypes and aligned to IMGT TRB V, D and J references using MiTCR v1.1. The analysis was limited to V-J combinations with a frequency above 0.0001, which together covered 98% to 99.2% of repertoires. For each V-J combination, a TCR clonal expansion and chaos score was defined as F50 clonal expansion divided by the chaos observed in the TCRdist matrix. Welch's t-statistics and random forest were used to reduce features to 13 V-J combinations, which were fed into a naive Bayes classifier. The Morisita-Horn index was used to measure how similar the thyroid and blood repertoires were. Clones were called with MiXCR by TCRdb after fastp trimmed the public reads at Q25, and only in-frame beta chains were retained. Rows matching on CDR3 protein sequence are summarized as one entry with the most common DNA and genes. TCRdb's processing, not the authors' own work, is the source of the V and J calls. In this sample the table shows 200,000 to 250,000 distinct CDR3 sequences, about 47% of which occur a single time. 40% to 55% of the sample comes from the top ten.

Overall study outcomes, separate from this receptor: In validation, the model predicted ophthalmopathy progression with about 71% sensitivity and roughly 72% specificity; some 13 predicted patients were CT-confirmed with GO in a median of approximately 6.5 months. Ophthalmopathy was separated from stable hyperthyroidism by the 13-signature model with about 88% sensitivity and roughly 82% specificity in cross-validation and with 80%/75% in the test set. Most expanded thyroid clonotypes with frequency above 0.001 were also detected in blood, suggesting blood repertoires may reflect the thyroid immune response. Sample size was not statistically predetermined, and group allocation was not concealed from the investigators.

Trimming accounts for 2 bases at V and 6 bases at J, while the number of junction bases matched to no gene is 7. The cysteine opens and the phenylalanine closes a CDR3 of 16 amino acids. The read is trimmed to its CDR3 DNA, 48 bases read in frame from base 1. CDR1 and CDR2 (MDHEN, SYDVKM) derive from the germline V gene. This receptor was identified in an adult man with Graves' ophthalmopathy. The chain is made from TRBV28 and TRBJ2-2; 9 bases in the middle match TRBD1. The specimen was peripheral blood. The sequence in DNA is TGTGCCAGCAGTTTAATCGGGACAGGGAAATCCGGGGAGCTGTTTTTT. This translates into CASSLIGTGKSGELFF.